This entry is about one T cell receptor beta chain. It lacks a known antigen. Nothing much larger sits one base from this clone, and base qualities are not available. The sample originates from a study of blood T cell repertoires in COVID-19 (dated by TCRdb to 2019 to 2021). Looking at the study overall: Samples covering the acute and convalescent phases of COVID-19 were provided by collaborators in the United States, Italy and Spain. Where available, HLA class I and class II types were obtained from metadata supplied by the sample provider rather than from assay-based typing. The material from the prospective study consisted of cDNA or gDNA derived from T cells, B-cell-depleted T cells, or PBMCs. A freely available public database, intended as a resource for researchers studying the immune response to SARS-CoV-2, is where the repertoires were released. The dataset comprised deeply sampled blood TCRbeta repertoires from subjects exposed to, actively infected with, or recovered from COVID-19. The samples were drawn from two sources: the first 160 participants of the ongoing ImmuneRACE study, and fewer than 1,500 subjects contributed by 6 global collaborators. The sample metadata nearly always contained a de-identified subject ID, COVID-19 status, age in years and sex.

Study-wide findings and limitations: The amount of clinical and demographic metadata varied by source and participant and was provided uncurated.

TCRbeta CDR3 regions were amplified from genomic DNA by means of the immunoSEQ Assay, a bias-controlled multiplex PCR. The paper's processing steps were these. The number of nucleated cells in each sample was estimated by amplification of reference gene primers within the assay. To quantify the absolute abundance of each unique TCRbeta CDR3 rearrangement, sequence reads were collapsed and filtered. For each sample, productive Simpson clonality was calculated as the square root of Simpson's diversity index over productive rearrangements. TCRdb obtained this table from immuneACCESS and retained in-frame rearrangements with V and J assigned. These tables miss some clones; where compared with another copy, unresolved V genes account for less than half of the shortfall, and the remainder is unexplained. That table is the source of V, J and clone size, and D and trimming were worked out from the DNA. This sample gives 100,000 to 150,000 clones in total; approximately 88% of them show up just once. 2% to 2.5% of the sample goes to the ten largest clones.

The collaborating institutions used their own protocols to collect whole blood in K2EDTA tubes. Collaborator samples were shipped for TCRbeta analysis as frozen whole blood, isolated PBMCs, or DNA extracted from either sample type. This TCR was sampled from a man between 65 and 85 years old with active COVID-19. The material sequenced was peripheral blood.

The CDR3 amino acid sequence is: CASSPWEGINEQYF. The sequenced DNA is TGTGCCAGTAGCCCGTGGGAGGGAATCAACGAGCAGTACTTC. This sequence uses TRBV19 and TRBJ2-7, with 7 bases matching TRBD2. Inclusive of the bounding cysteine and phenylalanine, the CDR3 is 14 residues long. Kept here is only the CDR3 DNA, which spans 42 bases and is read in frame from base 1. Reading the germline V gene (reference sequence) gives CDR1 LNHDA and CDR2 SQIVND. Compared with germline, V lacks 6 bases and J lacks 5 bases; bases without a gene match: 10.